These 27 T cell receptor beta chains were sequenced from one sample in a study of cytomegalovirus exposure and HLA in healthy donors. 13 Jbeta primers and 60 Vbeta primers were used for the PCR. The protocol was immunoSEQ multiplex PCR, while the TCRdb copy is restricted to in-frame clones and leaves out a portion. The sample lists under 250,000 clones; around 73% were seen once. Sequenced material: PBMCs. The receptors were gathered from a young woman in good health and CMV-seronegative.

This chain links TRBV30 with TRBJ2-5, with D tentatively TRBD2 (5 bases). The DNA end is more similar to TRBJ2-7, so the J call may be wrong. CDR1 GTSNPN and CDR2 SVGIG come from the germline V gene (reference sequence). The CDR3 covers 13 residues. CDR3 amino acids: CAWTAGYTYEQYF. CDR3 in DNA: TGTGCCTGGACTGCGGGTTATACCTACGAGCAGTACTTC.

V usage is TRBV4-1 and J usage is TRBJ1-1; D remains unclear. This CDR3 has 14 residues. V was pared by 3 bases and J by 3 bases, with 11 bases between. Germline V lookup: CDR1 MGHRA, CDR2 YSYEKL. The CDR3 DNA is TGCGCCAGCAGCCAGGGCCTCGGGGACACTGAAGCTTTCTTT. This codes for CASSQGLGDTEAFF.

A note on this clone: A junction boundary mismatches the germline segment, possibly from a read error. The chain recombines TRBV5-8 with TRBJ1-2; D is perhaps TRBD1 (5 bases). This CDR3 is built from 15 residues. Germline values: CDR1 SGHTS, CDR2 YDEGEE. The CDR3 coding sequence is TGTGCCAGCAGCCCGGGGGTAGTGACTAACTATGGCTACCCCTTC. Encoded protein: CASSPGVVTNYGYPF.

This chain links TRBV7-2 with TRBJ2-5; 12 bases match TRBD2. Germline CDR1 and CDR2: SGHTA and FQGNSA. The CDR3 extends over 15 amino acids. Trimming removed 2 bases from V and 5 bases from J; junction bases left unmatched: 3. The CDR3 DNA is TGTGCCAGCAGCTTACTAGCGGGGGGGCCCGAGACCCAGTACTTC. The encoded protein is CASSLLAGGPETQYF.

The V gene is TRBV5-6, the J gene TRBJ2-7; 7 bases are shared with TRBD1. CDR1 and CDR2 from the germline V gene are SGHDT and YYEEEE. CDR3 size: 14 residues. The V segment lost 4 bases and the J segment 2 bases; nucleotides outside the gene matches: 6. Written as DNA, the CDR3 is TGTGCCAGCAGCCCCGGTCAGGGGGCCTACGAGCAGTACTTC. Residues: CASSPGQGAYEQYF.

This chain links TRBV28 with TRBJ2-1, with a weak D call TRBD2 (6 bases). Per the germline V gene, CDR1 is MDHEN and CDR2 is SYDVKM. The CDR3 totals 16 residues. V lost 7 bases, J lost 0 bases, and 16 bases lay in between. CDR3 region: CASTRAGGVSYNEQFF. The CDR3 DNA is TGTGCCAGCACCAGAGCGGGCGGGGTCTCCTACAATGAGCAGTTCTTC. The full variable domain, rest sourced from reference TRBV28 and TRBJ2-1, is DVKVTQSSRYLVKRTGEKVFLECVQDMDHENMFWYRQDPGLGLRLIYFSYDVKMKEKGDIPEGYSVSREKKERFSLILESASTNQTSMYLCASTRAGGVSYNEQFFGPGTRLTVL.

V usage is TRBV4-1 and J usage is TRBJ1-1; D is ambiguous. The CDR3 totals 14 residues. Trimming removed 0 bases at V and 1 base at J, with 6 bases between. Germline V gene data show CDR1 as MGHRA and CDR2 as YSYEKL. CDR3 DNA: TGCGCCAGCAGCCAAGATCCAGGGAACACTGAAGCTTTCTTT. Protein: CASSQDPGNTEAFF.

This clone was recorded only once. The CDR3 nucleotides are TGTGCCAGCAGTGAAACCCAGGGTTGGACAGATACGCAGTATTTT. Amino acids: CASSETQGWTDTQYF. The gene calls are TRBV2 and TRBJ2-3; TRBD1 is a possible D gene (5 bases). This CDR3 has 15 amino acids. V was shortened by 2 bases and J by 3 bases, with 12 bases between the two germline ends. The germline V gene has CDR1 SNHLY and CDR2 FYNNEI.

The rearrangement joins TRBV5-1 to TRBJ2-5; 7 nucleotides line up with TRBD2. This CDR3 comprises 15 residues. Germline-derived CDR1 and CDR2 are SGHRS and YFSETQ. Trimming took 7 bases from V and 7 from J; bases not matched to a gene: 16. This CDR3 is CASRGVAVPDVTQYF. In DNA form, the CDR3 reads TGCGCCAGCCGGGGGGTTGCGGTGCCAGACGTGACCCAGTACTTC.

V gene TRBV5-4 combines with J gene TRBJ2-7; possibly TRBD2 for D (6 bases). With 4 bases removed from V and 7 bases from J, the gap between germline ends came to 21 bases. This CDR3 spans 15 amino acids. The germline V gene encodes CDR1 SGHNT and CDR2 YYREEE (reference sequence). CDR3 loop: CASSPQTRAWQEQYF. CDR3 DNA: TGTGCCAGCAGCCCCCAGACTAGGGCTTGGCAAGAGCAGTACTTC.

The CDR3 nucleotides read TGCGCCAGCAGCCAAGGAACAGGGCGGGGGCAGCCCCAGCATTTT. This encodes CASSQGTGRGQPQHF. V is TRBV4-1 and J is TRBJ1-5, with D perhaps matching TRBD1 (6 bases). The V and J ends lost 1 base and 7 bases respectively, with 14 bases between them. CDR1 and CDR2 from the germline V gene are MGHRA and YSYEKL. The CDR3 loop spans 15 amino acids.

The chain couples TRBV9 to TRBJ1-5; 7 bases fit TRBD1. The CDR3 length is 14 residues. With 3 bases clipped from V and 4 bases from J, the junction kept 4 bases outside the gene matches. The V gene's germline CDR1 is SGDLS and CDR2 YYNGEE. The DNA of the CDR3 is TGTGCCAGCAGCGGGAGGGGGCGGAATCAGCCCCAGCATTTT. It yields the protein CASSGRGRNQPQHF.

The chain combines TRBV14 with TRBJ1-2; D gene unclear. The germline gives CDR1 SGHDN, CDR2 FVKESK. The V gene lost 3 bases and the J gene lost 8 bases, with 13 bases spanning the gap. CDR3 length: 13 amino acids. The CDR3 DNA reads TGTGCCAGCAGCCATAGACGGAGGTCGGGCTACACCTTC. It translates to CASSHRRRSGYTF.

The rearrangement links TRBV11-2 to TRBJ2-5, with a weak D call TRBD1 (6 bases). CDR1 and CDR2 (germline): SGHAT, FQNNGV. The ends were cut back, 5 bases at V and 10 bases at J, with 20 bases in the middle. CDR3 length: 14 residues. The CDR3 DNA is TGTGCCAGCAGCGCTACAGGGTCGCGGTGGGGCCAGTACTTC. Translating it yields CASSATGSRWGQYF.

CDR3 sequence: CASSPTGVGSNQPQHF. In DNA, the CDR3 is TGTGCCAGCTCACCCACAGGGGTGGGTAGCAATCAGCCCCAGCATTTT. V gene TRBV18 combines with J gene TRBJ1-5; 7 bases are shared with TRBD1. Germline trimming cut 3 bases from V and 0 bases from J; bases unmatched to any gene: 5. This CDR3 spans 16 amino acids. From germline, CDR1 is KGHSH and CDR2 LQKENI.

V usage is TRBV28 and J usage is TRBJ1-1; 8 nucleotides align to TRBD1. Germline CDR1 MDHEN, CDR2 SYDVKM. V gave up 5 bases and J gave up 4 bases; unmatched junction bases: 9. This CDR3 is 15 amino acids long. The CDR3 DNA follows: TGTGCCAGCAGTGCGGGGACAGGATTCGGCACTGAAGCTTTCTTT. This gives the protein CASSAGTGFGTEAFF.

This rearrangement joins TRBV28 to TRBJ1-5; TRBD1 matches at 7 bases. J lost 9 bases, V lost 6 bases, and 11 bases had no gene match. The CDR3 has 14 residues. Germline V lookup: CDR1 MDHEN, CDR2 SYDVKM. The CDR3 bases are TGTGCCAGCAGCGACGACAGGGAGGTGAGGCCCCAGCATTTT. This translates into CASSDDREVRPQHF. Filled out from reference TRBV28 and TRBJ1-5, the complete variable domain reads DVKVTQSSRYLVKRTGEKVFLECVQDMDHENMFWYRQDPGLGLRLIYFSYDVKMKEKGDIPEGYSVSREKKERFSLILESASTNQTSMYLCASSDDREVRPQHFGDGTRLSIL.

The chain joins TRBV19 to TRBJ1-2, with TRBD1 identical over 8 bases. The CDR3 spans 14 residues. CDR1 and CDR2 from the germline V gene are LNHDA and SQIVND (reference sequence). V shed 5 bases, J shed 2 bases, and the junction held 4 bases outside the gene matches. Here the CDR3 DNA reads TGTGCCAGTAGTGGCCGGACAGGGAACTATGGCTACACCTTC. It translates to CASSGRTGNYGYTF.

V usage is TRBV5-1 and J usage is TRBJ1-4; a weak D match, TRBD1 (5 bases). This CDR3 spans 14 amino acids. Germline-derived CDR1 and CDR2 are SGHRS and YFSETQ. V lost 1 base, J lost 6 bases, and 10 bases lay in between. The CDR3 reads CASSLKGLDEKLFF. The CDR3 coding sequence is TGCGCCAGCAGCTTGAAGGGACTTGATGAAAAACTGTTTTTT.

The chain recombines TRBV5-1 with TRBJ1-1; D call uncertain. CDR3 length: 13 residues. Germline CDR1 reads SGHRS; CDR2 reads YFSETQ. V lost 4 bases to trimming and J lost 11 bases, with 18 bases between them. The CDR3 loop reads CASSAWAFEGAFF. Written as DNA, the CDR3 is TGCGCCAGCAGCGCTTGGGCGTTCGAGGGTGCTTTCTTT.

CDR3 coding DNA: TGTGCCAGCAGCTTAACTGGGACAGGGCTCTACGAGCAGTACTTC. Protein sequence: CASSLTGTGLYEQYF. V usage is TRBV7-3 and J usage is TRBJ2-5; 9 bases are shared with TRBD1. The end of the DNA fits TRBJ2-7 better, so the J call may be wrong. The CDR3 covers 15 residues. Germline CDR1 reads SGHTA; CDR2 reads FQGTGA.

This clone was counted a single time. The chain has TRBV4-1 and TRBJ1-2, with D perhaps matching TRBD1 (5 bases). The CDR3 runs 15 residues. Trimming removed 0 bases from V and 3 bases from J, with 11 bases in between. Per the germline V gene, CDR1 is MGHRA and CDR2 is YSYEKL. The CDR3 sequence is CASSQDGTGDYGYTF. DNA of the CDR3: TGCGCCAGCAGCCAAGACGGGACGGGGGACTATGGCTACACCTTC.

This clone was found once. The chain joins TRBV18 to TRBJ1-2, with 9 bases lining up with TRBD1. V lost 2 bases to trimming and J lost 5 bases; unmatched junction nucleotides: 9. The V gene's germline CDR1 is KGHSH and CDR2 LQKENI. CDR3 length: 16 residues. The CDR3 loop reads CASSPSGTGPFYGYTF. The CDR3 coding sequence is TGTGCCAGCTCACCATCCGGGACAGGGCCCTTTTATGGCTACACCTTC.

This clone was counted between two and nine times. This chain connects TRBV5-1 to TRBJ1-3, with D hard to call. Germline CDR1 is SGHRS and CDR2 is YFSETQ. V lost 0 bases and J lost 7, with 11 bases in between. The CDR3 consists of 14 residues. CDR3 amino acids: CASSLVGSANTIYF. In DNA, the CDR3 is TGCGCCAGCAGCTTGGTGGGTAGCGCGAACACCATATATTTT.

This chain connects TRBV29-1 to TRBJ2-7; 9 positions match TRBD1. V lost 3 bases to trimming and J lost 3 bases; unmatched junction nucleotides: 6. Germline CDR1 is SQVTM and CDR2 is ANQGSEA. This CDR3 region has 14 residues. The CDR3 region has the DNA TGCAGCGTTGATATGGGACAGGGATACTACGAGCAGTACTTC. Translated, it gives CSVDMGQGYYEQYF.

The chain recombines TRBV21-1 with TRBJ1-6; the table's D call, TRBD1, was not checked against the DNA. TRBV21-1 is tagged as a pseudogene. The CDR3 extends over 16 amino acids. CDR3 protein: CASSKDRVGYNSPLHF. For the CDR3, the DNA is TGTGCCAGCAGCAAAGACAGGGTCGGCTATAATTCACCCCTCCACTTT.

Concerning this clone itself: The junction does not match germline at one end; this may be a read error. V usage is TRBV7-9 and J usage is TRBJ1-1; D is uncertain. The CDR3 is 12 residues long. CDR1 is SEHNR and CDR2 is FQNEAQ in the germline V gene (reference sequence). DNA for the CDR3: TGTTCCAGCAGCTTAGGTTTCAGGGAAGCTTTCTTT. Translated, it gives CSSSLGFREAFF.